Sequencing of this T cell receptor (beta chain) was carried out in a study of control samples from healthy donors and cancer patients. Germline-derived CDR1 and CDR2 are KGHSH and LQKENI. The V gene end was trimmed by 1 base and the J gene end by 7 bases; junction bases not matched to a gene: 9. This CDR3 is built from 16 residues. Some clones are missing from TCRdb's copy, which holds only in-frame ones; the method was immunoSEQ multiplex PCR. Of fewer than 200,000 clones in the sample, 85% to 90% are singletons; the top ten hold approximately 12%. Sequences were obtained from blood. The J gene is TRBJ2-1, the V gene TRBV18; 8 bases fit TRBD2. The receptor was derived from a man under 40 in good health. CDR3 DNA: TGTGCCAGCTCACCACAGAGTTTGCCGGGGGGGAATGAGCAGTTCTTC. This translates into CASSPQSLPGGNEQFF. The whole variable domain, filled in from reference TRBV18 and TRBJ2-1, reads NAGVMQNPRHLVRRRGQEARLRCSPMKGHSHVYWYRQLPEEGLKFMVYLQKENIIDESGMPKERFSAEFPKEGPSILRIQQVVRGDSAAYFCASSPQSLPGGNEQFFGPGTRLTVL.